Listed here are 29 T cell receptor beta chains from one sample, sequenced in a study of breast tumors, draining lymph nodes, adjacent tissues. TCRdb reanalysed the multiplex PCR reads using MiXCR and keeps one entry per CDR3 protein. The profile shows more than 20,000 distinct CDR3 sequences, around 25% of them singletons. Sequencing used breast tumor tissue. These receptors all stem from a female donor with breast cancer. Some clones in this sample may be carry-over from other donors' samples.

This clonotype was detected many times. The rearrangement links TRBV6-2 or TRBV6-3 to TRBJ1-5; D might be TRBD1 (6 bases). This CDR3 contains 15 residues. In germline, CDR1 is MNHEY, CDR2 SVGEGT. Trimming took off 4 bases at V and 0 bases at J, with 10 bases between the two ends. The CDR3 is CASSLQGISNQPQHF. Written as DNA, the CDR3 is TGTGCCAGCAGTTTGCAGGGGATTAGCAATCAGCCCCAGCATTTT.

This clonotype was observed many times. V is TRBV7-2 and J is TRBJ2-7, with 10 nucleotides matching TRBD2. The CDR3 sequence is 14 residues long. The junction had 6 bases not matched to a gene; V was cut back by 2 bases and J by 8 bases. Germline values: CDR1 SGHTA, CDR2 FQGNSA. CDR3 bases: TGTGCCAGCAGCTTAAACCAGCGGGAGGGCAAGCAGTACTTC. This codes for CASSLNQREGKQYF. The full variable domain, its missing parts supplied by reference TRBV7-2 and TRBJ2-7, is GAGVSQSPSNKVTEKGKDVELRCDPISGHTALYWYRQSLGQGLEFLIYFQGNSAPDKSGLPSDRFSAERTGGSVSTLTIQRTQQEDSAVYLCASSLNQREGKQYFGPGTRLTVT.

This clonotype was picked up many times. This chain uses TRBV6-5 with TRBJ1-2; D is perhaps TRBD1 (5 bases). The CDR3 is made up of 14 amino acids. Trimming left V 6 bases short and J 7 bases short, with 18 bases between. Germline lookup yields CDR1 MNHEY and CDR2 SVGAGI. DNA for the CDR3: TGTGCCAGCAGCCCCCCAATCGCGGGGGGTGGCTACACCTTC. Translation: CASSPPIAGGGYTF.

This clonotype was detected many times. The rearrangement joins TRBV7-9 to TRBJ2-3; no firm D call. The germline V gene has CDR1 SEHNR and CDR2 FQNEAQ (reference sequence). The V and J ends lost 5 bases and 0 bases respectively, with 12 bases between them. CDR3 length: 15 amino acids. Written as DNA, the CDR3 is TGTGCCAGCAGCCAACCTAAGGGCAGCACAGATACGCAGTATTTT. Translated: CASSQPKGSTDTQYF.

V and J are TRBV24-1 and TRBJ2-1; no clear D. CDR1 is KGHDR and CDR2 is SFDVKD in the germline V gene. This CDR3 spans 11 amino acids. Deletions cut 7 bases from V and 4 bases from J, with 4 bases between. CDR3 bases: TGTGCCACCAGGGGTTACAATGAGCAGTTCTTC. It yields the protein CATRGYNEQFF.

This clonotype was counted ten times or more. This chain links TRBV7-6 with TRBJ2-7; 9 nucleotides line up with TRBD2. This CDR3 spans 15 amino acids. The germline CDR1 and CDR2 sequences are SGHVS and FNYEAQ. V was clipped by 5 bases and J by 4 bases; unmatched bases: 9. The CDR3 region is CASSPGPSGTYEQYF. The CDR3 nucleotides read TGTGCCAGCAGCCCAGGGCCTAGCGGGACTTACGAGCAGTACTTC.

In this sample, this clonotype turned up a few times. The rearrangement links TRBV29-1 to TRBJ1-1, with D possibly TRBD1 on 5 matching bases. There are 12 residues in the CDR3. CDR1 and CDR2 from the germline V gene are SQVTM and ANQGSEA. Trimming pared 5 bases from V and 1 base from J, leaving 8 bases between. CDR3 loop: CSVRDPNTEAFF. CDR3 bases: TGCAGCGTTCGGGACCCGAACACTGAAGCTTTCTTT.

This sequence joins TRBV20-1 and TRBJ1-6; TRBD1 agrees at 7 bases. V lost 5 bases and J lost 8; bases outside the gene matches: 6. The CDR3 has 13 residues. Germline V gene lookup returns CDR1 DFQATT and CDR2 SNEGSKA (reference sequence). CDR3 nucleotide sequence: TGCAGTGCTTACCCCCAGGGGGATTCACCCCTCCACTTT. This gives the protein CSAYPQGDSPLHF.

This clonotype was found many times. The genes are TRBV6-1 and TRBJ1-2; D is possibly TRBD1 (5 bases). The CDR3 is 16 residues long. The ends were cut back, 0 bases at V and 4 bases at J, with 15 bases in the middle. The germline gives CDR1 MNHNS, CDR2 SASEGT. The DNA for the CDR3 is TGTGCCAGCAGTGAAGCGCAGGCGGGGGGACTCTATGGCTACACCTTC. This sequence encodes CASSEAQAGGLYGYTF.

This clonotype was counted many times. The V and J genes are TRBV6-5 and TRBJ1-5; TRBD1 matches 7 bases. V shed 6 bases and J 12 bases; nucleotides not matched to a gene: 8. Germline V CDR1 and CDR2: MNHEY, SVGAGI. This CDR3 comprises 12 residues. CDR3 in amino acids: CASSPQGGRQHF. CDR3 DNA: TGTGCCAGCAGCCCCCAGGGGGGCCGCCAGCATTTT.

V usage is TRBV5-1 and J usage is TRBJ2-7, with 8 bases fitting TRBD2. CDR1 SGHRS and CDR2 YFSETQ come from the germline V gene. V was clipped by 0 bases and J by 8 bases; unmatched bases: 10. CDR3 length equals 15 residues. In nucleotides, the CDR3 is TGCGCCAGCAGCTTGGGAGCGGGAGAGCTGGGCCAGCAGTACTTC. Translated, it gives CASSLGAGELGQQYF.

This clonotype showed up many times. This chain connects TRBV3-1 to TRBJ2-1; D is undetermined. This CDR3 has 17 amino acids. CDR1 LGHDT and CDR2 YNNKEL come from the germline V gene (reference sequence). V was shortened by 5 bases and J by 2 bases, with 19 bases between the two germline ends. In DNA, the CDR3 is TGTGCCAGCAGCGATAACAATATAGTATTGACCTACAATGAGCAGTTCTTC. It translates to CASSDNNIVLTYNEQFF.

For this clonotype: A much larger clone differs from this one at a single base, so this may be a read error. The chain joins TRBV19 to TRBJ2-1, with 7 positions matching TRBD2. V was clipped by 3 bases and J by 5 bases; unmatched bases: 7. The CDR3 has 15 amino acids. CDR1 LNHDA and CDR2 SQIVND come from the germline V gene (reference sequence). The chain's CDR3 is CASSIGGLTNNEQFF. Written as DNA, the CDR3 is TGTGCCAGTAGTATCGGGGGACTAACGAACAATGAGCAGTTCTTC.

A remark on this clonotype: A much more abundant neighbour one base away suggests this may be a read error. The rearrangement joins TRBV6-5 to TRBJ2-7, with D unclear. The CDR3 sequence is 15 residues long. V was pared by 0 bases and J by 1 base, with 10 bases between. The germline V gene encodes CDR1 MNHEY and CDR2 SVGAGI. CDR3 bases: TGTGCCAGCAGTTACTCGCGGTCTTCTTCCTACGAGCAGTACTTC. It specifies CASSYSRSSSYEQYF.

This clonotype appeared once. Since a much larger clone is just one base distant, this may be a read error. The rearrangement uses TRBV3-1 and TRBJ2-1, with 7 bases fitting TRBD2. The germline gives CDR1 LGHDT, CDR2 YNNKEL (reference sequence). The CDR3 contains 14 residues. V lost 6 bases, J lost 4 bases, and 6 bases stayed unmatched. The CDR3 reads CASSRREEYNEQFF. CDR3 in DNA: TGTGCCAGCAGTCGCCGGGAGGAATACAATGAGCAGTTCTTC.

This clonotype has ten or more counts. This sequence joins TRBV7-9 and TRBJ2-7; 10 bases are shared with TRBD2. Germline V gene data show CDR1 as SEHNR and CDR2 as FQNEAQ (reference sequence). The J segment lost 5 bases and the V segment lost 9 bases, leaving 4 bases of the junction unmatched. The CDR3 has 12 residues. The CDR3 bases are TGTGCCAGTACTCTAGCGGGAGACGAGCAGTACTTC. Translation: CASTLAGDEQYF. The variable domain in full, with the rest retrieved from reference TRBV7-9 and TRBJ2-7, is DTGVSQNPRHKITKRGQNVTFRCDPISEHNRLYWYRQTLGQGPEFLTYFQNEAQLEKSRLLSDRFSAERPKGSFSTLEIQRTEQGDSAMYLCASTLAGDEQYFGPGTRLTVT.

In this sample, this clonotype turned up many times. The CDR3 DNA is TGTGCCAGCAGTAACCCGGCCGGCGAGCAGTACTTC. Protein sequence: CASSNPAGEQYF. The gene calls are TRBV27 and TRBJ2-7; unclear D gene. V dropped 5 bases and J dropped 6 bases, with 11 bases sitting between them. The CDR3 contains 12 residues. Germline values: CDR1 MNHEY, CDR2 SMNVEV (reference sequence).

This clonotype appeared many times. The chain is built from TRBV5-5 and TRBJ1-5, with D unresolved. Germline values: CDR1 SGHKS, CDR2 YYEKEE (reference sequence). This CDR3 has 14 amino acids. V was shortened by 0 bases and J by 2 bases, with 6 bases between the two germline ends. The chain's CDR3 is CASSLGRGNQPQHF. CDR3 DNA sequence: TGTGCCAGCAGCTTGGGTCGGGGCAATCAGCCCCAGCATTTT.

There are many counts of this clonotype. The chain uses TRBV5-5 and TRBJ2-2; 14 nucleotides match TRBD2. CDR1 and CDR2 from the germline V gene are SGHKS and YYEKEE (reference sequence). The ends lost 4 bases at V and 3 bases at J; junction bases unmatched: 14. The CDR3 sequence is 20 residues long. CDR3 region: CASSPLGEGLAGEYTGELFF. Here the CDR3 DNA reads TGTGCCAGCAGCCCTTTGGGGGAGGGACTAGCGGGAGAATACACCGGGGAGCTGTTTTTT.

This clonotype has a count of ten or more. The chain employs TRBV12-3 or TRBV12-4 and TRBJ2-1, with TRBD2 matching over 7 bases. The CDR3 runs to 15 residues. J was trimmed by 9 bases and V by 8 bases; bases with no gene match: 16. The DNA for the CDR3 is TGTGCCAGCGCGCGAGCGTCGGCGGGAGTGTCTGAGCAGTTCTTC. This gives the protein CASARASAGVSEQFF.

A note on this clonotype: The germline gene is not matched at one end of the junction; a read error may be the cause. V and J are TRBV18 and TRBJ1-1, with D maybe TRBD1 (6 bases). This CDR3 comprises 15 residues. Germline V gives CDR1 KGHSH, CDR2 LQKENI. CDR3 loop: CASSPGTLGGTEASF. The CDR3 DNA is TGTGCCAGCTCACCAGGGACTTTAGGGGGTACTGAAGCTTCCTTT.

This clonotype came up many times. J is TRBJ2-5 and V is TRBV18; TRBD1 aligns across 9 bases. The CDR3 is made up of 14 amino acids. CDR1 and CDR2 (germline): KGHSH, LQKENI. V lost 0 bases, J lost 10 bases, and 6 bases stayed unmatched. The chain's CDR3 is CASSPPGTGMGQYF. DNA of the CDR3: TGTGCCAGCTCACCACCCGGGACAGGGATGGGCCAGTACTTC.

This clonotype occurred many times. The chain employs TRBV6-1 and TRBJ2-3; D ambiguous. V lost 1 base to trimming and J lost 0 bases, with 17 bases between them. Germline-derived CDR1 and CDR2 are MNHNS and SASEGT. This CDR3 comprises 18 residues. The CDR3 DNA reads TGTGCCAGCAGTGAAGTCTACGGCGGAACCCCGAGCACAGATACGCAGTATTTT. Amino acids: CASSEVYGGTPSTDTQYF.

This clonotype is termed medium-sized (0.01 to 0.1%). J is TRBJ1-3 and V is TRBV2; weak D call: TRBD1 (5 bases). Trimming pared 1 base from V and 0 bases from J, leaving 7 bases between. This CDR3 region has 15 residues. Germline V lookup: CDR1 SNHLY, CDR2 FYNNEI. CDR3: CASSEGQSSGNTIYF. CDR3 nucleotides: TGTGCCAGCAGTGAAGGACAGTCCTCTGGAAACACCATATATTTT.

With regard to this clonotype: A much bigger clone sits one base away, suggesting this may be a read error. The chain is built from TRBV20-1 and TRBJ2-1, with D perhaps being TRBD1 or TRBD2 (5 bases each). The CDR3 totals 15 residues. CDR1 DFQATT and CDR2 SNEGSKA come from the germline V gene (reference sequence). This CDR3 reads CSASSRDPSVNEQLF. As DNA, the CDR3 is TGCAGTGCATCAAGCCGGGACCCAAGCGTCAATGAGCAGCTCTTC.

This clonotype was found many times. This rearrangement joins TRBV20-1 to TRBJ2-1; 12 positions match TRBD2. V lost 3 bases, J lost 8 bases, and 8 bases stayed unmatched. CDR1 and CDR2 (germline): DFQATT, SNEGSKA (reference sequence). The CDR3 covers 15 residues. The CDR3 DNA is TGCAGTGCTAGGGACGGACTAGCGGGATTGTATGAGCAGTTCTTC. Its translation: CSARDGLAGLYEQFF.

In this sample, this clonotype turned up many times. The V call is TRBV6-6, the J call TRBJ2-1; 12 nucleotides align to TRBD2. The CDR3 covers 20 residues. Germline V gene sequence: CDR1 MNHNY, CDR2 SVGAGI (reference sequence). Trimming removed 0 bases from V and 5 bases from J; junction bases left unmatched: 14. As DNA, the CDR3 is TGTGCCAGCAGTTACTCCCTTGGGCTAGCGGGAGGGCTAATGAACAATGAGCAGTTCTTC. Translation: CASSYSLGLAGGLMNNEQFF.

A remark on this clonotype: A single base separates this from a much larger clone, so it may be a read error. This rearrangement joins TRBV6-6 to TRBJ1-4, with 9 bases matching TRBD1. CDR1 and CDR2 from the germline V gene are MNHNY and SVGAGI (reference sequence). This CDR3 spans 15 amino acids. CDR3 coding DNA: TGTGCCAGCAGCCCCCAGGGACAGGGTGCTATCCAGGAGGCTTTT. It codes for CASSPQGQGAIQEAF.

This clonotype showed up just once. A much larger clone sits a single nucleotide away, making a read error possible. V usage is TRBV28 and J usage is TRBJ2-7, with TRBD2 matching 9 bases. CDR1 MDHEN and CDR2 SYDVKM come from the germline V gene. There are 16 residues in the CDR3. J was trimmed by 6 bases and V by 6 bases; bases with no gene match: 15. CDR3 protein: CASRPGGLAGSCEQYF. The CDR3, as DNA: TGTGCCAGCAGACCAGGGGGGCTAGCGGGATCTTGCGAGCAGTACTTC.